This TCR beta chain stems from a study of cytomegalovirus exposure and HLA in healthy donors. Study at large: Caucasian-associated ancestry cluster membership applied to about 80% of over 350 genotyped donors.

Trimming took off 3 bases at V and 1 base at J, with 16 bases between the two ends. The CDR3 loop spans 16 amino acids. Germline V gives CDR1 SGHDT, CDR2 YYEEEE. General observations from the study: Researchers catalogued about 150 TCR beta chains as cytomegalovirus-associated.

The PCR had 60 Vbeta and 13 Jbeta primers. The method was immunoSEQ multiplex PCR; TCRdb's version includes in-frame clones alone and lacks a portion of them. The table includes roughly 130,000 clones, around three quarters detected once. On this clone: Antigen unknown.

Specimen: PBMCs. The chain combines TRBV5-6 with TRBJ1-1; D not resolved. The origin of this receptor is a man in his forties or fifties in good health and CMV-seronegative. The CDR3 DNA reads TGTGCCAGCAGCTCCCCCACCGCGCGGGCGAACACTGAAGCTTTCTTT. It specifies CASSSPTARANTEAFF.